A selection of T cell receptor beta chains follows, all from one sample in a study of preoperative IRX-2 immunotherapy in early breast cancer. Sequencing used immunoSEQ multiplex PCR; TCRdb keeps in-frame clones, though not all of them. Among 8,500 to 14,000 clones listed, approximately 79% were seen once. The specimen comprised lymph node tissue, sampled before IRX-2 immunotherapy. Source of these receptors: a human donor with breast cancer. CDR3s include the opening cysteine and the closing phenylalanine or tryptophan. A D gene is named only where the DNA matches it firmly. Clone size is shown for a subset of rows, as once, few, many or a class of expanded clone.

clone size | J gene | D gene | V gene | CDR3 DNA | CDR3 protein
- | TRBJ2-7 | - | TRBV18 | TGTGCCAGCTCACCGGCAGTAGGAACTGTCCACGAGCAGTACTTC | CASSPAVGTVHEQYF
- | TRBJ1-5 | TRBD1 | TRBV5-1 | TGCGCCAGCAGCTTGTCTGGGACAGGGGAACAGCCCCAGCATTTT | CASSLSGTGEQPQHF
- | TRBJ2-3 | TRBD1 | TRBV10-2 | TGCGCCAGCAGGAAACTTTGGACAGGGAGTGCCACAGATACGCAGTATTTT | CASRKLWTGSATDTQYF
- | TRBJ1-5 | TRBD1 | TRBV6-8 | TGTGCCAGCAGAGGGACAGGGGGAGTTCAGCCCCAGCATTTT | CASRGTGGVQPQHF
- | TRBJ1-2 | TRBD1 | TRBV9 | TGTGCCAGCAGACGACAGGGCGCAGACTATGGCTACACCTTC | CASRRQGADYGYTF
- | TRBJ2-2 | - | TRBV7-5 | TGTGCGACCAACTTAGGACCACCTACCGGGGAGCTGTTTTTT | CATNLGPPTGELFF
- | TRBJ2-5 | - | TRBV5-1 | TGCGCCAGCAGCTTGGAGGCAGTAGGGGCCGAGACCCAGTACTTC | CASSLEAVGAETQYF
- | TRBJ1-2 | - | TRBV11-3 | TGTGCCAGCAGCTTGGTTGGGGGCGTAGGTGGCTACACCTTC | CASSLVGGVGGYTF
- | TRBJ2-5 | TRBD1 | TRBV30 | TGTGCCTGGGGGACAGGGGGTATTGGACAAGAGACCCAGTACTTC | CAWGTGGIGQETQYF
- | TRBJ2-2 | - | TRBV11-3 | TGTGCCAGCAGCACCCGTTACGGGACCGGGGAGCTGTTTTTT | CASSTRYGTGELFF
- | TRBJ1-1 | - | TRBV30 | TGTGCCTGGAGAGAGTCCACTGAAGCTTTCTTT | CAWRESTEAFF
- | TRBJ2-2 | - | TRBV7-1 | TGTGCCAGCAGCGTAGGTACGGGGGACACCGGGGAGCTGTTTTTT | CASSVGTGDTGELFF
- | TRBJ2-7 | TRBD2 | TRBV10-2 | TGCGCCAGCAGTACTAGCGGGAGTGGATACGAGCAGTACTTC | CASSTSGSGYEQYF
once | TRBJ2-3 | TRBD2 | TRBV15 | TGTGCCACCAGCAGAGATCCGGGAGGGGATACGCAGTATTTT | CATSRDPGGDTQYF
- | TRBJ1-4 | - | TRBV5-1 | TGCGCCAGCAGCACTGTGGGGGGAACTAATGAAAAACTGTTTTTT | CASSTVGGTNEKLFF
few | TRBJ2-3 | - | TRBV6-8 | TGTGCCAGCAGTTACTCTACACAGAGACTACATGTGTCGCAGTATTTT | CASSYSTQRLHVSQYF